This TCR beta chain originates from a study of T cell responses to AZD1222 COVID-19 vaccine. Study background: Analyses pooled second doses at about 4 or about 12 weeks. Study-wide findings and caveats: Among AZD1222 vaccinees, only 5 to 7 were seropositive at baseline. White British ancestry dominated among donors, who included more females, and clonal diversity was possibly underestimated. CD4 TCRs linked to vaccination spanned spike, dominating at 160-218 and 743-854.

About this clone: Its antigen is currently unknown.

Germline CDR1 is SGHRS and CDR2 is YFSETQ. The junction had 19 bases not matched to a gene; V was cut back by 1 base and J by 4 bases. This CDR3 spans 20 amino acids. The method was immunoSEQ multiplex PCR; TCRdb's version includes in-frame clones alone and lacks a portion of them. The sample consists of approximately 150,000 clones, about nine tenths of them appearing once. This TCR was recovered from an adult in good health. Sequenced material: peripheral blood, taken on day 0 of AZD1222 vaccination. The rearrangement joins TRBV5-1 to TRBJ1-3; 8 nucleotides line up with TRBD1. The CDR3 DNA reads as TGCGCCAGCAGCTTGTGGGCCCCCCGAATACAGGGGGATTTGGGAAACACCATATATTTT. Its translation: CASSLWAPRIQGDLGNTIYF.